What follows are 10 T cell receptor beta chains derived from one specimen sequenced in a study of T cell responses to AZD1222 COVID-19 vaccine. Generated by immunoSEQ multiplex PCR, the TCRdb table keeps only in-frame clones and is missing some. The sample comprises 95,000 to 150,000 clones, about 90% of which are singletons, and roughly 8.4% rests with the top ten. The sample consisted of peripheral blood, taken on day 0 of AZD1222 vaccination. These receptors were obtained from an adult in good health.

This chain joins TRBV2 and TRBJ1-5; maybe TRBD1 (5 bases). There are 15 residues in the CDR3. Germline lookup yields CDR1 SNHLY and CDR2 FYNNEI. Trimming removed 2 bases from V and 7 bases from J, with 15 bases in between. The CDR3, as DNA: TGTGCCAGCAGTGAAACCACGATGGGGGGACAGCCCCAGCATTTT. It yields the protein CASSETTMGGQPQHF.

The chain employs TRBV7-2 and TRBJ2-7; D possibly corresponds to TRBD2 (6 bases). This CDR3 is 15 amino acids long. Trimming stripped 4 bases from V and 0 bases from J, with 13 bases between. In germline, CDR1 is SGHTA, CDR2 FQGNSA. The CDR3 DNA reads as TGTGCCAGCAGCTACCTTGGGCGGGACTCCTACGAGCAGTACTTC. Protein sequence: CASSYLGRDSYEQYF.

This clone was seen a few times. This chain uses TRBV5-5 with TRBJ2-3; D perhaps matches TRBD1 (6 bases). The V gene lost 0 bases and the J gene lost 4 bases, with 9 bases spanning the gap. The germline CDR1 and CDR2 sequences are SGHKS and YYEKEE (reference sequence). The length of the CDR3 is 14 residues. As DNA, the CDR3 is TGTGCCAGCAGCTTGGTTACAGGGTCAGATACGCAGTATTTT. Protein product: CASSLVTGSDTQYF.

This clone was detected only once. The V gene is TRBV6-6, the J gene TRBJ2-1; D is uncertain. From germline, CDR1 is MNHNY and CDR2 SVGAGI (reference sequence). CDR3 length: 12 amino acids. V was clipped by 0 bases and J by 15 bases, with 12 bases between them. CDR3 sequence reads: CASSYSETSSFF. As DNA, the CDR3 is TGTGCCAGCAGTTACTCGGAAACATCGTCGTTCTTC.

J is TRBJ1-1 and V is TRBV7-9; TRBD1 matches at 8 bases. CDR1 and CDR2 from the germline V gene are SEHNR and FQNEAQ (reference sequence). The V segment lost 5 bases and the J segment 0 bases; nucleotides outside the gene matches: 11. The CDR3 has 17 residues. The DNA for the CDR3 is TGTGCCAGCAGCGAGCCGACAGGGGCGACTTTGAACACTGAAGCTTTCTTT. It translates to CASSEPTGATLNTEAFF.

This clone showed up just once. The CDR3 region is CAWSAGAGNTIYF. CDR3 in DNA: TGTGCCTGGAGTGCGGGGGCGGGAAACACCATATATTTT. The chain joins TRBV30 to TRBJ1-3; a possible D gene is TRBD1 (6 bases). Trimming stripped 1 base from V and 4 bases from J, with 8 bases between. The length of the CDR3 is 13 residues. Per the germline V gene, CDR1 is GTSNPN and CDR2 is SVGIG (reference sequence).

The chain links TRBV19 to TRBJ1-2; 9 bases line up with TRBD1. Germline-derived CDR1 and CDR2 are LNHDA and SQIVND (reference sequence). The CDR3 is 13 residues long. The trim removed 10 bases at V and 3 bases at J, leaving 6 bases unmatched. CDR3 nucleotides: TGTGCCACCGGCGACAGGGGGTACTATGGCTACACCTTC. As protein: CATGDRGYYGYTF.

This clone showed up just once. The rearrangement uses TRBV5-1 and TRBJ1-4; TRBD1 is a possible D gene (5 bases). The V end was cut by 4 bases, the J end by 0 bases, with 7 bases between. Germline-derived CDR1 and CDR2 are SGHRS and YFSETQ. The CDR3 sequence is 14 residues long. Written as DNA, the CDR3 is TGCGCCAGCAGCCGACAGACAACTAATGAAAAACTGTTTTTT. Translated, it gives CASSRQTTNEKLFF.

The chain employs TRBV11-3 and TRBJ2-2, with 9 bases lining up with TRBD1. The CDR3 length is 16 residues. V gave up 8 bases and J gave up 3 bases; unmatched junction bases: 10. Germline V gene data show CDR1 as SGHNT and CDR2 as YENEEA. CDR3 sequence (DNA): TGTGCCAGCCAATCCCGGGGACAGGGCTACACCGGGGAGCTGTTTTTT. This gives the protein CASQSRGQGYTGELFF.

The V call is TRBV5-1, the J call TRBJ2-3; D unresolved. Trimming took 0 bases from V and 0 from J, leaving 8 bases between them. The CDR3 covers 15 residues. Germline CDR1 and CDR2: SGHRS and YFSETQ. The CDR3 nucleotides read TGCGCCAGCAGCTTGGTAGTGTCTAGCACAGATACGCAGTATTTT. Translated: CASSLVVSSTDTQYF.